This TCR beta chain was captured by sequencing in a study of T cell repertoires in cytomegalovirus infection. Study as a whole: TCR beta signatures that were public indicated CMV infection and matching HLA type. Whole-study findings and limits: Summed public TCR beta family frequency identified CMV carriers bearing the relevant HLA. HLA-C-restricted, CMV-specific TCR beta clonotypes were dominant ex vivo.

TCRdb reanalysed the reads using MiXCR and keeps one entry per CDR3 protein. The table records around 540,000 distinct CDR3 sequences, roughly a third of them present only once. The CDR3 has 13 amino acids. Germline V gene sequence: CDR1 GTSNPN, CDR2 SVGIG (reference sequence). V lost 2 bases to trimming and J lost 6 bases, with 11 bases between them. Details on this clonotype: Its specificity is unknown.

The sample here was cultured PBMCs, taken from culture after CMV antigen stimulation. V is TRBV30 and J is TRBJ2-1; D gene unclear. The sequence was obtained from a human donor in good health (CMV status not recorded). Some clones in this sample may be carry-over from other donors' samples. The CDR3 reads CAWSLNLINEQFF. CDR3 DNA sequence: TGTGCCTGGAGTCTAAACTTGATCAATGAGCAGTTCTTC.